This TCR beta chain was identified during a study of PD-1 blockade in classical Hodgkin lymphoma. Regarding the study as a whole: Only CD4+ TCR diversity, not CD8+, had risen significantly by C4D1.

The CDR3 spans 13 residues. Germline loops: CDR1 SGHDT, CDR2 YYEEEE. Trimming took 2 bases from V and 9 from J, leaving 12 bases between them. In every patient, relapse followed autologous stem cell transplantation, while exposure to brentuximab vedotin differed. The data were produced by immunoSEQ multiplex PCR, yet TCRdb's version contains in-frame clones alone and is incomplete. The table records just over 60,000 clones, about 91% of them present only once. Worth noting for this clone: As yet, its antigen is unknown.

This sequence joins TRBV5-6 and TRBJ2-1, with D possibly TRBD2 on 7 matching bases. The sequence derives from a human donor with classical Hodgkin lymphoma. The sequencing used peripheral blood mononuclear cells (PBMCs), collected at baseline. The CDR3 sequence: CASSLWGGGEQFF. CDR3 in DNA: TGTGCCAGCAGCTTATGGGGGGGCGGTGAGCAGTTCTTC.